The rows below give T cell receptor beta chains drawn from one sample of a study of CD8+ T cells in alopecia areata. The repertoire was sequenced with immunoSEQ multiplex PCR; TCRdb's copy has only in-frame clones and lacks some. The table shows 150,000 to 200,000 clones, with roughly 46% occurring only once. Source: CD8+ T cells sorted from blood, taken at week 52, from a patient treated with tofacitinib. The source of these receptors is a human donor with alopecia areata. Both conserved end residues are part of each CDR3. The D gene is left open where the match is weak. The size field is filled for only some rows; it gives once, few, many or a size class.

cdr3_nt,cdr3_aa,d_call,v_call,j_call,clone_size
TGCGCCAGCAGCCACGGGAATTTAGGGGAGACCCAGTACTTC,CASSHGNLGETQYF,NA,TRBV4-3,TRBJ2-5,NA
TGTGCCAGCAGCCAAGGACTAGCGGGGGACGAGCAGTACTTC,CASSQGLAGDEQYF,TRBD2,TRBV4-2,TRBJ2-7,NA
TGCAGCGTTGAAGATTTGCTAGAGAGGGACACTGAAGCTTTCTTT,CSVEDLLERDTEAFF,NA,TRBV29-1,TRBJ1-1,few
TGTGCCAGCAGTTTGGCAGGTGCTAACACTGAAGCTTTCTTT,CASSLAGANTEAFF,NA,TRBV27,TRBJ1-1,once
TGTGCCTGGAGTGTAGCCTCTAGCACAGATACGCAGTATTTT,CAWSVASSTDTQYF,NA,TRBV30,TRBJ2-3,once
TGTGCCAGCTCACCGGGACAGGGGAATCAGCCCCAGCATTTT,CASSPGQGNQPQHF,TRBD1,TRBV18,TRBJ1-5,NA
TGTGCCAGCGGGACAGGGAGGAGCAAAAACATTCAGTACTTC,CASGTGRSKNIQYF,TRBD1,TRBV27,TRBJ2-4,NA
TGCGCCAGCAGCATTCTACCCCAGGGGGGCACCGGGGAGCTGTTTTTT,CASSILPQGGTGELFF,NA,TRBV5-1,TRBJ2-2,NA
TGTGCCAGCCGCATACCGGGATCCGGATTCGGTGGCTACACCTTC,CASRIPGSGFGGYTF,NA,TRBV6-1,TRBJ1-2,NA
TGTGCCAGCAGTCCGGGACAGGGGGCTGTCTACGAGCAGTACTTC,CASSPGQGAVYEQYF,TRBD1,TRBV6-5,TRBJ2-7,few
TGTGCCAGCAGTACCCACAGGTACGAGCAGTACTTC,CASSTHRYEQYF,NA,TRBV7-9,TRBJ2-7,NA
TGTGCCAGCAGCTCCCGGAGAGCCTCCCCCACCACCGGGGAGCTGTTTTTT,CASSSRRASPTTGELFF,NA,TRBV7-2,TRBJ2-2,NA
TGTGCCACCATAGGGGAATCGACAGGGCTGAACGAGCAGTACTTC,CATIGESTGLNEQYF,TRBD1,TRBV2,TRBJ2-7,NA
TGTGCCAGCAGCTTAGTCTGGCGGACCGGCACCGGGGAGCTGTTTTTT,CASSLVWRTGTGELFF,NA,TRBV7-8,TRBJ2-2,NA
TGTGCCAGCAGCTGGGAACAGGGGAGCTCCTACAATGAGCAGTTCTTC,CASSWEQGSSYNEQFF,TRBD1,TRBV7-9,TRBJ2-1,NA
TGTGCCAGCATCCCGGGGGGGGGAATGGATACGCAGTATTTT,CASIPGGGMDTQYF,TRBD2,TRBV6-6,TRBJ2-3,NA
TGTGCCAGCAGCATACAGGGTATCGGCCCGGGCACTGAAGCTTTCTTT,CASSIQGIGPGTEAFF,NA,TRBV7-8,TRBJ1-1,NA
TGTGCCAGCAGCTCAACAGGGTACGAGCAGTACTTC,CASSSTGYEQYF,NA,TRBV27,TRBJ2-7,NA